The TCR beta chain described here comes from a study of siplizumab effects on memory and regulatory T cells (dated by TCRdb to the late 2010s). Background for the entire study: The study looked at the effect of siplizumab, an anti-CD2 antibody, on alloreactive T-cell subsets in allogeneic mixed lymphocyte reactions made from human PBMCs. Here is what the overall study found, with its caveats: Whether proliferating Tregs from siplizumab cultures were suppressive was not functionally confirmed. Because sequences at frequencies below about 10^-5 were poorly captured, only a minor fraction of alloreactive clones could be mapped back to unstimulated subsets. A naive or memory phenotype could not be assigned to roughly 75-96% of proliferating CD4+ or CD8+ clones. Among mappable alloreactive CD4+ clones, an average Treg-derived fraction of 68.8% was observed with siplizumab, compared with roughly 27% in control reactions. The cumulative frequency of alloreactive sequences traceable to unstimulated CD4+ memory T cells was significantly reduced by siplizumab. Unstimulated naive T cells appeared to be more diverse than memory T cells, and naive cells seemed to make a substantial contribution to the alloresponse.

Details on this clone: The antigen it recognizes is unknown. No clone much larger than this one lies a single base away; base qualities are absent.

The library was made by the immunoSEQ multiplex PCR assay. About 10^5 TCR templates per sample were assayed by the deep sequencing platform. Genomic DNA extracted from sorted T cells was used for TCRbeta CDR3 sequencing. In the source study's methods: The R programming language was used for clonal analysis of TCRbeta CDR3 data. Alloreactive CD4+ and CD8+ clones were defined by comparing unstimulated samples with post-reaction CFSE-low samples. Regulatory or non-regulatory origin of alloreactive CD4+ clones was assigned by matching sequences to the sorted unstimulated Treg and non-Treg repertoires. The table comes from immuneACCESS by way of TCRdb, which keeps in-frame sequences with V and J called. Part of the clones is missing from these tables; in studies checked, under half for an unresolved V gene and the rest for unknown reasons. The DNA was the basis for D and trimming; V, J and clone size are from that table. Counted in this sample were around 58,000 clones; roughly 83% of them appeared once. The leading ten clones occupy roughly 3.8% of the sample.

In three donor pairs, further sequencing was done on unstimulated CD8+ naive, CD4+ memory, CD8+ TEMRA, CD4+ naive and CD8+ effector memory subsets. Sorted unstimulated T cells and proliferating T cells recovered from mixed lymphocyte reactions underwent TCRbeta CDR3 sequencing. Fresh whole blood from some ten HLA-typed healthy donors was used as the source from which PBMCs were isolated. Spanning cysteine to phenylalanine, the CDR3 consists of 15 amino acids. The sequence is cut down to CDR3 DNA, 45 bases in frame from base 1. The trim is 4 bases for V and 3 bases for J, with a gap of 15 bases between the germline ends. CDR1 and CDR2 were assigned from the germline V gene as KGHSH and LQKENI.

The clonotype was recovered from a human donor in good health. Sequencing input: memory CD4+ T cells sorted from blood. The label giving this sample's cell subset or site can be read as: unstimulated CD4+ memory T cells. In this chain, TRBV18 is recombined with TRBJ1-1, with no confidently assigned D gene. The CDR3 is CASSLVAGGDTEAFF. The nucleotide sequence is TGTGCCAGCTCACTGGTGGCTGGTGGTGACACTGAAGCTTTCTTT.